There are many counts of the clone carrying this TCR beta chain. In germline, CDR1 is WNHNN, CDR2 SYGVQD (reference sequence). V lost 3 bases and J lost 7; bases outside the gene matches: 6. There are 14 residues in the CDR3. TCRdb reanalysed the 5' RACE reads using MiXCR and keeps one entry per CDR3 protein. The repertoire holds 200,000 to 300,000 distinct CDR3 sequences, with roughly 3.7% as singletons. The sample is drawn from a study of T cells after yellow fever vaccination. The chain couples TRBV10-1 to TRBJ2-1; 7 nucleotides line up with TRBD2. The sample was PBMCs, taken 15 days after the yellow fever booster vaccination. The TCR comes from a man aged 18 to 29 who received the YFV17D yellow fever vaccine. The DNA of the CDR3 is TGCGCCAGCAGTGACTATCGGGGGGAGAATGAGCAGTTCTTC. It codes for CASSDYRGENEQFF.